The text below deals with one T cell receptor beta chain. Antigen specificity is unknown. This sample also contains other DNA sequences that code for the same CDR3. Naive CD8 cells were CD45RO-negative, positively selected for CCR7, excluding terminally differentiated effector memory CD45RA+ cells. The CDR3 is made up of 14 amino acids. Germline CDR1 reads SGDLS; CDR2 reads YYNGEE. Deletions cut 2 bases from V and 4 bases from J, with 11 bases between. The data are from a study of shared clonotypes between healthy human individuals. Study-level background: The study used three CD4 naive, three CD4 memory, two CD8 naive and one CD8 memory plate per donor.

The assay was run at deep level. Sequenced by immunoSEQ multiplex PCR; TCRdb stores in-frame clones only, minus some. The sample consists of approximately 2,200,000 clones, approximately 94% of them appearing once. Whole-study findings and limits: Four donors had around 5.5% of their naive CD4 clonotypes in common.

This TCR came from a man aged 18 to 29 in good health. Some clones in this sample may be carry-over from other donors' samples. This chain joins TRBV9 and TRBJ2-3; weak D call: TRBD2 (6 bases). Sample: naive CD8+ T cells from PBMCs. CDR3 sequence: CASSVAGSADTQYF. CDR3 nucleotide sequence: TGTGCCAGCAGCGTGGCGGGGAGCGCAGATACGCAGTATTTT.